The next 23 T cell receptor beta chains were all read from a single sample in a study of shared clonotypes between healthy human individuals. Only in-frame clones appear in the TCRdb table, and some are missing; sequencing was by immunoSEQ multiplex PCR. The sample has 2,500,000 or so clones, about nine tenths seen once; the top ten hold 0.3% to 0.45%. The sequenced sample was naive CD4+ T cells from PBMCs. Subset described: CD45RA+ positively selected. The receptors come from a man aged 18 to 29 in good health. Some clones in this sample may be carry-over from other donors' samples.

The chain uses TRBV7-3 and TRBJ2-5; D is possibly TRBD1 (5 bases). Looked up from germline, CDR1 is SGHTA and CDR2 is FQGTGA. CDR3 size: 14 residues. V lost 1 base, J lost 3 bases, and 9 bases lay in between. As DNA, the CDR3 is TGTGCCAGCAGCTTAAGGAGCAGGGAAGAGACCCAGTACTTC. The encoded protein is CASSLRSREETQYF.

V and J are TRBV11-2 and TRBJ2-2; tentative D call: TRBD2 (5 bases). The V end was cut by 5 bases, the J end by 13 bases, with 17 bases between. The CDR3 is 13 amino acids. Germline V gene data show CDR1 as SGHAT and CDR2 as FQNNGV. CDR3 region: CASSREGAWGLFF. The CDR3 region has the DNA TGTGCCAGCAGCCGAGAGGGAGCATGGGGGCTGTTTTTT.

The rearrangement joins TRBV23-1 to TRBJ2-7; D not certain. TRBV23-1 is an ORF, with its function uncertain. The CDR3 is 13 residues long. V lost 10 bases and J 3 bases, leaving 16 bases between the germline ends. DNA of the CDR3: TGCGCCACCGGGCCCGATCCTTACTACGAGCAGTACTTC. Encoded protein: CATGPDPYYEQYF.

This chain connects TRBV5-4 to TRBJ1-4; 7 bases line up with TRBD1. The germline V gene encodes CDR1 SGHNT and CDR2 YYREEE (reference sequence). The CDR3 runs 18 residues. The ends lost 3 bases at V and 4 bases at J; junction bases unmatched: 15. CDR3: CASSSSTGWGRGNEKLFF. The DNA for the CDR3 is TGTGCCAGCAGCTCCTCGACAGGGTGGGGTCGGGGTAATGAAAAACTGTTTTTT.

The chain uses TRBV5-4 and TRBJ1-2, with D unclear. Germline assignment: CDR1 SGHNT and CDR2 YYREEE (reference sequence). The CDR3 is made up of 14 amino acids. The germline V and J ends were trimmed by 0 bases and 6 bases, with 12 bases remaining between them. CDR3 DNA: TGTGCCAGCAGCTTGGTGGGCCGGACCGATGGCTACACCTTC. Protein: CASSLVGRTDGYTF.

As regards this clone: Additional DNA sequences in this sample encode the identical CDR3. The rearrangement joins TRBV28 to TRBJ2-7; the D is unclear. This CDR3 spans 13 amino acids. Looked up from germline, CDR1 is MDHEN and CDR2 is SYDVKM. V was cut by 2 bases and J by 3 bases, with 8 bases left in between. The CDR3 DNA reads TGTGCCAGCAGTTTACCAGCTAGCTACGAGCAGTACTTC. This gives the protein CASSLPASYEQYF. Based on the CDR3 plus reference TRBV28 and TRBJ2-7, the full variable domain is DVKVTQSSRYLVKRTGEKVFLECVQDMDHENMFWYRQDPGLGLRLIYFSYDVKMKEKGDIPEGYSVSREKKERFSLILESASTNQTSMYLCASSLPASYEQYFGPGTRLTVT.

The V and J genes are TRBV28 and TRBJ2-3; no firm D call. V lost 8 bases, J lost 0 bases, and 9 bases lay in between. Germline assignment: CDR1 MDHEN and CDR2 SYDVKM. There are 13 residues in the CDR3. Here the CDR3 DNA reads TGTGCCAGCCATCGGCCAAGCACAGATACGCAGTATTTT. It codes for CASHRPSTDTQYF.

The chain uses TRBV6-5 and TRBJ2-5; no clear D. Germline CDR1 reads MNHEY; CDR2 reads SVGAGI. CDR3 length equals 16 residues. V lost 2 bases and J 5 bases, leaving 18 bases between the germline ends. CDR3 region: CASSYLGRLMEETQYF. The DNA for the CDR3 is TGTGCCAGCAGTTACCTCGGCAGGTTGATGGAGGAGACCCAGTACTTC.

On this clone itself: This specimen includes other DNA sequences encoding the same CDR3. The rearrangement joins TRBV6-5 to TRBJ1-1; D may be TRBD1 (5 bases). Trimming cost V 2 bases and J 5 bases, with 9 bases left between them. Germline CDR1 and CDR2: MNHEY and SVGAGI. The CDR3 has 13 residues. The CDR3 nucleotides read TGTGCCAGCAGTTACAGGGGAGGGACTGAAGCTTTCTTT. Amino acid sequence: CASSYRGGTEAFF.

The V gene is TRBV2, the J gene TRBJ2-1; D unresolved. The V gene's germline CDR1 is SNHLY and CDR2 FYNNEI. Trimming left V 2 bases short and J 8 bases short, with 10 bases between. CDR3 size: 13 residues. The CDR3 DNA reads TGTGCCAGCAGTGAATCGAGGTGGGATGAGCAGTTCTTC. As protein: CASSESRWDEQFF.

This clone was counted once. The chain joins TRBV2 to TRBJ2-7, with a tentative D call TRBD1 (5 bases). The V gene lost 3 bases and the J gene lost 2 bases, with 11 bases spanning the gap. The CDR3 spans 14 residues. Germline assignment: CDR1 SNHLY and CDR2 FYNNEI. The CDR3 nucleotides read TGTGCCAGCAGTGATGGCAGGGCGCCCTACGAGCAGTACTTC. As protein: CASSDGRAPYEQYF.

This clone was counted once. This chain connects TRBV5-4 to TRBJ1-2; tentatively, D is TRBD1 (5 bases). This CDR3 has 16 amino acids. Germline CDR1 reads SGHNT; CDR2 reads YYREEE (reference sequence). Between the trimmed V and J ends, which lost 0 bases and 2 bases, there was a span of 14 bases. The CDR3: CASSLGGDWGNYGYTF. The CDR3 coding sequence is TGTGCCAGCAGCTTGGGAGGAGATTGGGGCAACTATGGCTACACCTTC.

The chain couples TRBV7-2 to TRBJ2-3; 8 bases agree with TRBD2. The CDR3 length is 17 residues. V shed 2 bases and J 1 base; nucleotides not matched to a gene: 8. Per germline, CDR1 SGHTA and CDR2 FQGNSA. CDR3 in amino acids: CASSLLGATSGTDTQYF. The CDR3 DNA follows: TGTGCCAGCAGCTTATTGGGCGCGACTAGCGGCACAGATACGCAGTATTTT.

This clone was detected only once. The rearrangement uses TRBV7-9 and TRBJ1-4, with D maybe TRBD1 (6 bases). From germline, CDR1 is SEHNR and CDR2 FQNEAQ (reference sequence). V shed 1 base and J shed 8 bases, with 17 bases lying between them. This CDR3 has 16 amino acids. This chain's CDR3 is CASSLESLGQGEKLFF. CDR3 DNA: TGTGCCAGCAGCTTAGAGTCACTAGGCCAGGGGGAAAAACTGTTTTTT.

This clone has more than one count but fewer than ten. This rearrangement joins TRBV18 to TRBJ1-1, with D unclear. Germline V gene lookup returns CDR1 KGHSH and CDR2 LQKENI. The CDR3 is made up of 14 amino acids. The V and J ends lost 8 bases and 5 bases respectively, with 18 bases between them. In nucleotides, the CDR3 is TGTGCCAGCACGACTTATTCCCGAGGGACTGAAGCTTTCTTT. Translation gives CASTTYSRGTEAFF.

This sequence joins TRBV19 and TRBJ1-5; D is unclear. V lost 6 bases, J lost 7 bases, and 10 bases lay in between. Germline CDR1 LNHDA, CDR2 SQIVND (reference sequence). The CDR3 totals 12 residues. CDR3 region: CASSLIGQPQHF. In DNA form, the CDR3 reads TGTGCCAGTAGCCTAATTGGGCAGCCCCAGCATTTT.

This chain joins TRBV5-5 and TRBJ2-2; D remains unclear. Germline V gene sequence: CDR1 SGHKS, CDR2 YYEKEE (reference sequence). V lost 4 bases to trimming and J lost 5 bases, with 6 bases between them. This CDR3 has 12 amino acids. CDR3 residues: CASSPPTGELFF. The CDR3 nucleotides read TGTGCCAGCAGCCCGCCAACCGGGGAGCTGTTTTTT.

The chain has TRBV27 and TRBJ1-1; TRBD1 might be the D (5 bases). The germline V gene has CDR1 MNHEY and CDR2 SMNVEV (reference sequence). The CDR3 loop spans 14 amino acids. The V and J ends lost 2 bases and 4 bases respectively, with 11 bases between them. The CDR3 coding sequence is TGTGCCAGCAGTTTAATGGGGGTGGGCACTGAAGCTTTCTTT. Protein sequence: CASSLMGVGTEAFF.

The chain combines TRBV21-1 with TRBJ2-5; no check of the table's D call, TRBD2, against the DNA was made. TRBV21-1 is assigned pseudogene status. This CDR3 is 14 amino acids long. In DNA, the CDR3 is TGTGCCAGTGGACTAGCGGAACTCCAAGAGACCCAGTACTTC. It yields the protein CASGLAELQETQYF.

This chain connects TRBV19 to TRBJ2-7; TRBD1 agrees at 10 bases. V trimming: 5 bases; J trimming: 3 bases; junction bases outside the gene matches: 10. Germline V gene sequence: CDR1 LNHDA, CDR2 SQIVND (reference sequence). This CDR3 has 16 amino acids. The CDR3 region has the DNA TGTGCCAGTAGTCCAAGCGGGGGACAGGGGAGCTACGAGCAGTACTTC. This codes for CASSPSGGQGSYEQYF.

The chain has TRBV5-1 and TRBJ2-2, with 7 bases matching TRBD2. Unmatched junction bases numbered 10, after V lost 4 bases and J lost 4 bases. Germline values: CDR1 SGHRS, CDR2 YFSETQ. The CDR3 extends over 16 amino acids. The CDR3 DNA follows: TGCGCCAGCAGCGACCTCGGACTAGGCGGCACCGGGGAGCTGTTTTTT. Residues: CASSDLGLGGTGELFF.

The chain has TRBV7-3 and TRBJ2-3; TRBD2 is a possible D gene (6 bases). Trimming shortened V by 2 bases and J by 6 bases, and 18 bases separated the two germline ends. The CDR3 totals 16 residues. CDR1 is SGHTA and CDR2 is FQGTGA in the germline V gene. CDR3 region: CASSLLGGIAPDTQYF. In nucleotides, the CDR3 is TGTGCCAGCAGCTTATTAGGAGGGATCGCCCCGGATACGCAGTATTTT.

The rearrangement links TRBV30 to TRBJ2-1; tentatively, D is TRBD1 (6 bases). CDR1 and CDR2 (germline): GTSNPN, SVGIG (reference sequence). Trimming shortened V by 5 bases and J by 4 bases, and 12 bases separated the two germline ends. This CDR3 region has 13 residues. This CDR3 reads CAWARQVYNEQFF. DNA for the CDR3: TGTGCCTGGGCCCGACAGGTATACAATGAGCAGTTCTTC. Looking up the rest from reference TRBV30 and TRBJ2-1 gives the full variable domain: SQTIHQWPATLVQPVGSPLSLECTVEGTSNPNLYWYRQAAGRGLQLLFYSVGIGQISSEVPQNLSASRPQDRQFILSSKKLLLSDSGFYLCAWARQVYNEQFFGPGTRLTVL.